This passage covers 16 T cell receptor beta chains from one sample sequenced in a study of response to subunit inactivated influenza vaccine. Using its own MiXCR run on the RT-PCR reads, TCRdb lists one record per CDR3 protein. The sample lists some 850,000 distinct CDR3 sequences; about a fifth were seen once. Material: PBMCs from blood, obtained around 5 days after vaccination. These receptors all come from a man between 50 and 59 years old who received an inactivated influenza vaccine.

This clonotype has just a few counts. The rearrangement uses TRBV5-1 and TRBJ2-3, with 7 bases aligning to TRBD2. CDR1 and CDR2 (germline): SGHRS, YFSETQ. The length of the CDR3 is 15 residues. The V segment lost 5 bases and the J segment 0 bases; nucleotides outside the gene matches: 6. The CDR3 coding sequence is TGCGCCAGCAGGTCTCGAGCGGGAAGCACAGATACGCAGTATTTT. Translated, it gives CASRSRAGSTDTQYF.

Worth noting for this clonotype: At one of its ends the junction is not consistent with the germline gene, which may arise from a read error. J is TRBJ2-2 and V is TRBV9; 9 bases line up with TRBD1. Germline V gene data show CDR1 as SGDLS and CDR2 as YYNGEE. This CDR3 is built from 15 residues. The CDR3 loop is CASSVVNRGPGELFF. CDR3 DNA: TGTGCTAGCAGCGTAGTGAACAGGGGGCCCGGGGAGCTGTTTTTT. The full variable domain, with the rest looked up from reference TRBV9 and TRBJ2-2, is DSGVTQTPKHLITATGQRVTLRCSPRSGDLSVYWYQQSLDQGLQFLIQYYNGEERAKGNILERFSAQQFPDLHSELNLSSLELGDSALYFCASSVVNRGPGELFFGEGSRLTVL.

The rearrangement uses TRBV7-2 and TRBJ1-4, with TRBD1 matching over 7 bases. With V trimmed by 3 bases and J by 5 bases, 6 bases remained unmatched. This CDR3 has 15 amino acids. CDR1 is SGHTA, CDR2 FQGNSA, per germline. The CDR3 coding sequence is TGTGCCAGCAGCTTCAGTGGGACAGAAAATGAAAAACTGTTTTTT. The encoded protein is CASSFSGTENEKLFF.

In its sample, this clonotype was seen a few times. The V and J genes are TRBV12-3 or TRBV12-4 and TRBJ2-5; the D gene is possibly TRBD1 (6 bases). V lost 3 bases, J lost 4 bases, and 12 bases lay in between. The CDR3 is 14 amino acids. The CDR3 DNA is TGTGCCAGCAGTTTTAAGACAGGACTAGAGACCCAGTACTTC. It yields the protein CASSFKTGLETQYF.

V gene TRBV28 combines with J gene TRBJ2-3; a possible D gene is TRBD1 (5 bases). CDR3 length: 15 amino acids. Germline CDR1 MDHEN, CDR2 SYDVKM. Between the trimmed V and J ends, which lost 7 bases and 0 bases, there was a span of 14 bases. The DNA for the CDR3 is TGTGCCAGCACCGTGGGGCAGGCCAGCACAGATACGCAGTATTTT. It specifies CASTVGQASTDTQYF.

This clonotype was found once. The chain employs TRBV4-1 and TRBJ2-7; weak D call: TRBD1 (6 bases). Per the germline V gene, CDR1 is MGHRA and CDR2 is YSYEKL. The CDR3 has 16 amino acids. Trimming stripped 5 bases from V and 2 bases from J, with 19 bases between. CDR3 DNA: TGCGCCAGCAGCACCCATAGACAGGACGCTCCCTACGAGCAGTACTTC. This gives the protein CASSTHRQDAPYEQYF.

This chain uses TRBV20-1 with TRBJ1-5; D perhaps matches TRBD1 (5 bases). Germline CDR1 is DFQATT and CDR2 is SNEGSKA (reference sequence). The CDR3 is 12 residues long. CDR3 sequence: CSAYRGWPPQHF. In DNA, the CDR3 is TGCAGCGCCTACCGGGGGTGGCCGCCCCAGCATTTT.

The chain links TRBV15 to TRBJ2-5, with D maybe TRBD1 (6 bases). The ends were cut back, 2 bases at V and 5 bases at J, with 12 bases in the middle. Germline values: CDR1 LNHNV, CDR2 YYDKDF (reference sequence). The CDR3 covers 14 residues. This CDR3 reads CATSRYRVSETQYF. Written as DNA, the CDR3 is TGTGCCACCAGCAGATACAGGGTTTCGGAGACCCAGTACTTC.

The chain uses TRBV15 and TRBJ2-7; D unresolved. CDR1 is LNHNV and CDR2 is YYDKDF in the germline V gene (reference sequence). This CDR3 is 16 amino acids long. V was clipped by 0 bases and J by 2 bases, with 14 bases between them. The CDR3 DNA reads as TGTGCCACCAGCAGAGATTGGACCGGTCGTACCTACGAGCAGTACTTC. The encoded protein is CATSRDWTGRTYEQYF.

This chain uses TRBV12-3 or TRBV12-4 with TRBJ1-2; no reliable D call. Trimming took off 6 bases at V and 2 bases at J, with 10 bases between the two ends. The CDR3 length is 13 residues. The CDR3, as DNA: TGTGCCAGCAGGGGTTTAGAGAACTATGGCTACACCTTC. Amino acid sequence: CASRGLENYGYTF.

This clonotype was observed at least ten times. The J gene is TRBJ2-1, the V gene TRBV29-1; the D gene is possibly TRBD1 (5 bases). The CDR3 is made up of 10 amino acids. Looked up from germline, CDR1 is SQVTM and CDR2 is ANQGSEA. The V gene lost 5 bases and the J gene lost 8 bases, with 7 bases spanning the gap. The CDR3 sequence: CSVLGDEQFF. Here the CDR3 DNA reads TGCAGCGTTCTAGGGGATGAGCAGTTCTTC.

There are a few counts of this clonotype. The rearrangement uses TRBV20-1 and TRBJ1-3; D perhaps matches TRBD1 (5 bases). CDR1 DFQATT and CDR2 SNEGSKA come from the germline V gene (reference sequence). Trimming stripped 0 bases from V and 2 bases from J, with 11 bases between. The CDR3 consists of 15 residues. CDR3 nucleotides: TGCAGTGCTAGAGATCTTCAGGGTACTGGAAACACCATATATTTT. This gives the protein CSARDLQGTGNTIYF.

This clonotype has just a few counts. The CDR3 DNA follows: TGTGCCAGCAGTCAAGGACTCTTATACGAGCAGTACTTC. Translating it yields CASSQGLLYEQYF. The rearrangement joins TRBV6-6 to TRBJ2-7; D may be TRBD2 (5 bases). This CDR3 region has 13 residues. Germline CDR1 and CDR2: MNHNY and SVGAGI (reference sequence). Trimming took off 5 bases at V and 4 bases at J, with 12 bases between the two ends.

This clonotype was counted only a few times. The chain is built from TRBV5-1 and TRBJ2-4; tentative D call: TRBD1 (7 bases). The CDR3 spans 14 residues. Per germline, CDR1 SGHRS and CDR2 YFSETQ. V shed 4 bases and J shed 5 bases, with 13 bases lying between them. CDR3 loop: CASSQGQRENIQYF. CDR3 DNA sequence: TGCGCCAGCAGCCAGGGACAGCGGGAAAACATTCAGTACTTC.

This clonotype occurred a few times. This chain uses TRBV10-3 with TRBJ2-3; perhaps TRBD2 as D (5 bases). The CDR3 has 15 amino acids. Between the trimmed V and J ends, which lost 2 bases and 2 bases, there was a span of 11 bases. CDR1 and CDR2 (germline): ENHRY, SYGVKD. This CDR3 is CAISEGKRVTDTQYF. The CDR3 nucleotides read TGTGCCATCAGTGAGGGGAAGAGGGTCACAGATACGCAGTATTTT.

The chain couples TRBV6-1 to TRBJ2-1; 12 bases are a match to TRBD2. The trim removed 7 bases at V and 2 bases at J, leaving 3 bases unmatched. CDR1 is MNHNS, CDR2 SASEGT, per germline. CDR3 length: 15 residues. The chain's CDR3 is CASTLAGGPYNEQFF. CDR3 nucleotides: TGTGCCAGCACCCTAGCGGGAGGGCCCTACAATGAGCAGTTCTTC.